The T cell receptor (beta chain) under discussion was sequenced for a study of blood T cell repertoires in COVID-19. Study-level background: Italy, Spain and the United States were the sources of the convalescent and acute COVID-19 samples.

This clone came up once. Original analysis: The authors estimated nucleated cell counts from reference gene primer amplification. TCRdb keeps only in-frame clones here, not all; method: immunoSEQ multiplex PCR. V and J calls and clone size follow that table, whereas D and trimming were derived from the DNA. Of some 220,000 clones in the sample, around 84% are singletons; the top ten hold over 2.5%. Germline CDR1 is SGHVS and CDR2 is FNYEAQ. The V and J ends lost 6 bases and 0 bases, in that order; junction bases with no gene match: 6. This CDR3 has 16 residues. Sequenced material: peripheral blood. V gene TRBV7-6 combines with J gene TRBJ2-7; 12 nucleotides agree with TRBD2. The source is a man between 45 and 60 years old who had recovered from COVID-19. Here the CDR3 DNA reads TGTGCCAGCAGTCAACTAGCGGGAGGTCTCTCCTACGAGCAGTACTTC. This gives the protein CASSQLAGGLSYEQYF.